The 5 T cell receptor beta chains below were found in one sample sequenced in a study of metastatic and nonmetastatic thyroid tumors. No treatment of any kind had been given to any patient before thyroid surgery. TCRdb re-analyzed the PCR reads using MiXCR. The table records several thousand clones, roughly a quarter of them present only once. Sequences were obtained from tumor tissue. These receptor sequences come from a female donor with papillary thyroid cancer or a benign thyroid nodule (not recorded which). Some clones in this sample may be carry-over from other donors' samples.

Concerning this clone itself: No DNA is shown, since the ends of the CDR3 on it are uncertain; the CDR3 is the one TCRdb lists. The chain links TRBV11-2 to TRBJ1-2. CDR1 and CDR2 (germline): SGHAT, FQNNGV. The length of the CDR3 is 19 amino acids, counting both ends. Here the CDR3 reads CASSPSGDRYEQYFGPGTF.

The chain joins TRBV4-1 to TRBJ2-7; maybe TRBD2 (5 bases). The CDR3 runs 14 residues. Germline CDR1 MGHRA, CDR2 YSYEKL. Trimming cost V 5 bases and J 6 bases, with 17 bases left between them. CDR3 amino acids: CASSLRDQPSEQYF. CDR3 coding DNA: TGCGCCAGCAGCTTGAGGGATCAACCCAGCGAGCAGTACTTC.

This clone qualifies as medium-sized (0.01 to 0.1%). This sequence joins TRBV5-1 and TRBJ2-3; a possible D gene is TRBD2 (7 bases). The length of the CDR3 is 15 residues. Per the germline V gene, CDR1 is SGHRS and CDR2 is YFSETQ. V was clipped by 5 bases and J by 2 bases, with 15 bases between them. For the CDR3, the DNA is TGCGCCAGCAGTGGGTTGGGGGGGCACACAGATACGCAGTATTTT. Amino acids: CASSGLGGHTDTQYF.

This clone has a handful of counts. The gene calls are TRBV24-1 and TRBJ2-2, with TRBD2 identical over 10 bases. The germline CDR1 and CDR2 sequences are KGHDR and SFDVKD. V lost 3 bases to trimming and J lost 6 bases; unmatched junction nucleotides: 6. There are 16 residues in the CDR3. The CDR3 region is CATSDPGTSASGELFF. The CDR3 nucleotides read TGTGCCACCAGTGATCCCGGGACTAGCGCTTCCGGGGAGCTGTTTTTT.

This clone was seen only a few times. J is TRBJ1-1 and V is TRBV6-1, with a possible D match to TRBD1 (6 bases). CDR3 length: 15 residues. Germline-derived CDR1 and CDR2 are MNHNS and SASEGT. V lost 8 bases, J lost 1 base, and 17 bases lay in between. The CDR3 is CASEPSTGRNTEAFF. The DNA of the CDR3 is TGTGCCAGCGAGCCTTCGACAGGACGGAACACTGAAGCTTTCTTT.